A selection of T cell receptor beta chains follows, all from one sample in a study of T cell responses to AZD1222 COVID-19 vaccine. Here immunoSEQ multiplex PCR was the method, and the copy in TCRdb shows in-frame clones only, minus some. The table has fewer than 45,000 clones, 65% to 85% seen once. This sample comprised peripheral blood, obtained on day 0 of AZD1222 vaccination. The receptors originated from an adult in good health. The CDR3 runs from the conserved cysteine through the conserved F or W. D genes are given only for firm matches. A row's size may be missing; if present it is once, few, many or a size class.

d_gene: TRBD1
j_gene: TRBJ1-5
v_gene: TRBV29-1
abundance: .
CDR3nt: TGCAGCGTTGCAGGGGGTGATCAGCCCCAGCATTTT
CDR3aa: CSVAGGDQPQHF

d_gene: .
j_gene: TRBJ2-2
v_gene: TRBV30
abundance: .
CDR3nt: TGTGCCTGGAGTGTTGGTTTGCTAAACACCGGGGAGCTGTTTTTT
CDR3aa: CAWSVGLLNTGELFF

d_gene: TRBD2
j_gene: TRBJ2-1
v_gene: TRBV2
abundance: .
CDR3nt: TGTGCCAGCAGTGAAAGGCGGACTAGCGGGGGGGCTTATGAGCAGTTCTTC
CDR3aa: CASSERRTSGGAYEQFF

d_gene: .
j_gene: TRBJ1-3
v_gene: TRBV3-1/TRBV3-2
abundance: .
CDR3nt: TGTGCCAGCAGCCAGACAGGAAACACCATATATTTT
CDR3aa: CASSQTGNTIYF

d_gene: .
j_gene: TRBJ2-1
v_gene: TRBV11-1
abundance: .
CDR3nt: TGTGCCAGCACCCAGGGCCGTTCCCGATACAATGAGCAGTTCTTC
CDR3aa: CASTQGRSRYNEQFF

d_gene: .
j_gene: TRBJ2-7
v_gene: TRBV6-4
abundance: .
CDR3nt: TGTGCCAGCAGTGACTACGACAGTTCCTTC
CDR3aa: CASSDYDSSF

d_gene: .
j_gene: TRBJ1-2
v_gene: TRBV29-1
abundance: .
CDR3nt: TGCAGCGCCTCTCGCCCCGGGCGCGGGAACTATGGCTACACCTTC
CDR3aa: CSASRPGRGNYGYTF

d_gene: .
j_gene: TRBJ1-4
v_gene: TRBV28
abundance: once
CDR3nt: TGTGCCAGCAGTTTCGAGGGTTTTAATGAAAAACTGTTTTTT
CDR3aa: CASSFEGFNEKLFF

d_gene: .
j_gene: TRBJ2-1
v_gene: TRBV7-3
abundance: few
CDR3nt: TGTGCCAGCAGCTTGGACTTCTACAATGAGCAGTTCTTC
CDR3aa: CASSLDFYNEQFF

d_gene: .
j_gene: TRBJ1-5
v_gene: TRBV30
abundance: .
CDR3nt: TGTGCCTGGGGGGGTAGTTCCCGGGATCAGCCCCAGCATTTT
CDR3aa: CAWGGSSRDQPQHF

d_gene: TRBD1
j_gene: TRBJ1-2
v_gene: TRBV7-2
abundance: .
CDR3nt: TGTGCCAGCAGCTTAAATCGAGGACAGGGGAACTATGGCTACACCTTC
CDR3aa: CASSLNRGQGNYGYTF

d_gene: TRBD2
j_gene: TRBJ2-3
v_gene: TRBV11-2
abundance: .
CDR3nt: TGTGCCAGCAGCTTAACGGGACTAGCTTTTTATTTT
CDR3aa: CASSLTGLAFYF

d_gene: .
j_gene: TRBJ2-5
v_gene: TRBV7-2
abundance: .
CDR3nt: TGTGCCAGCAGCTTTAGCGGGGGACAGGGGACCCAGTACTTC
CDR3aa: CASSFSGGQGTQYF

d_gene: TRBD2
j_gene: TRBJ2-7
v_gene: TRBV10-1
abundance: .
CDR3nt: TGCGCCAGCAGTGAGTACCGGACTAGCGGGAGAAACGAGCAGTACTTC
CDR3aa: CASSEYRTSGRNEQYF

d_gene: .
j_gene: TRBJ1-2
v_gene: TRBV2
abundance: .
CDR3nt: TGTGCCAGCAGGGACGGTACTAACTATGGCTACACCTTC
CDR3aa: CASRDGTNYGYTF

d_gene: .
j_gene: TRBJ2-1
v_gene: TRBV27
abundance: .
CDR3nt: TGTGCCAGTTCTCGGCGGTTTTCCTACAATGAGCAGTTCTTC
CDR3aa: CASSRRFSYNEQFF

d_gene: TRBD2
j_gene: TRBJ2-1
v_gene: TRBV7-2
abundance: once
CDR3nt: TGTGCCAGCAGCTTCGGACTAGCGAGCAATGAGCAGTTCTTC
CDR3aa: CASSFGLASNEQFF

d_gene: .
j_gene: TRBJ1-5
v_gene: TRBV6-6
abundance: few
CDR3nt: TGTGCCAGCAGCCTGGGACACCAGAGCAATCAGCCCCAGCATTTT
CDR3aa: CASSLGHQSNQPQHF

d_gene: .
j_gene: TRBJ1-1
v_gene: TRBV5-5
abundance: .
CDR3nt: TGTGCCAGCAGCACAGCCGGGACAAGCAACACTGAAGCTTTCTTT
CDR3aa: CASSTAGTSNTEAFF

d_gene: .
j_gene: TRBJ1-4
v_gene: TRBV21-1
abundance: .
CDR3nt: TGTGCCAGCAGCAAAGACCGGGGTTGGACTAATGAAAAACTGTTTTTT
CDR3aa: CASSKDRGWTNEKLFF

d_gene: .
j_gene: TRBJ1-4
v_gene: TRBV28
abundance: .
CDR3nt: TGTGCCAGCAGTCTCCTACAAGGATCTAATGAAAAACTGTTTTTT
CDR3aa: CASSLLQGSNEKLFF

d_gene: .
j_gene: TRBJ2-1
v_gene: TRBV7-9
abundance: .
CDR3nt: TGTGCCAGCAGCTTAGGGATAGACAATGAGCAGTTCTTC
CDR3aa: CASSLGIDNEQFF

d_gene: .
j_gene: TRBJ1-3
v_gene: TRBV30
abundance: .
CDR3nt: TGTGCCTGGATCCCGTGGGGCCTGGCCTCTGGAAACACCATATATTTT
CDR3aa: CAWIPWGLASGNTIYF

d_gene: .
j_gene: TRBJ1-4
v_gene: TRBV2
abundance: once
CDR3nt: TGTGCCAGCAGTTCCCCCGGGGCGGCTAATGAAAAACTGTTTTTT
CDR3aa: CASSSPGAANEKLFF

d_gene: TRBD1
j_gene: TRBJ1-5
v_gene: TRBV28
abundance: once
CDR3nt: TGTGCCAGCAGTTTAGAGGACAGGGTTATACAGCCCCAGCATTTT
CDR3aa: CASSLEDRVIQPQHF

d_gene: TRBD1
j_gene: TRBJ2-7
v_gene: TRBV7-6
abundance: .
CDR3nt: TGTGCCAGCAGCTTAGGCCCCCGGGACAGGGGGCCCTACGAGCAGTACTTC
CDR3aa: CASSLGPRDRGPYEQYF

d_gene: .
j_gene: TRBJ2-1
v_gene: TRBV4-1
abundance: .
CDR3nt: TGCGCCAGCAGGCATCCGGGGGTTCCCTCCTACAATGAGCAGTTCTTC
CDR3aa: CASRHPGVPSYNEQFF

d_gene: .
j_gene: TRBJ2-2
v_gene: TRBV3-1/TRBV3-2
abundance: .
CDR3nt: TGTGCCAGCAGCAAGTCGGGGATCGAGGAGCTGTTTTTT
CDR3aa: CASSKSGIEELFF

d_gene: .
j_gene: TRBJ1-3
v_gene: TRBV5-8
abundance: .
CDR3nt: TGTGCCAGCAGCTTGGAGACGACGGCGAGCTCTGGAAACACCATATATTTT
CDR3aa: CASSLETTASSGNTIYF

d_gene: TRBD1
j_gene: TRBJ1-5
v_gene: TRBV2
abundance: .
CDR3nt: TGTGCCAGCAGTGAACAGGGGGATCAGCCCCAGCATTTT
CDR3aa: CASSEQGDQPQHF

d_gene: .
j_gene: TRBJ1-2
v_gene: TRBV6-5
abundance: .
CDR3nt: TGTGCCAGCACCCGACGAGGGCTCTATGGCTACACCTTC
CDR3aa: CASTRRGLYGYTF

d_gene: TRBD1
j_gene: TRBJ1-2
v_gene: TRBV6-5
abundance: .
CDR3nt: TGTGCCAGCAGTTACTCGCAGGGGGAGAATGGCTACACCTTC
CDR3aa: CASSYSQGENGYTF

d_gene: .
j_gene: TRBJ1-2
v_gene: TRBV4-1
abundance: few
CDR3nt: TGCGCCAGCAGCCAAGTAAGAGGGAAAGGCTACACCTTC
CDR3aa: CASSQVRGKGYTF

d_gene: TRBD2
j_gene: TRBJ2-1
v_gene: TRBV12-3/TRBV12-4
abundance: few
CDR3nt: TGTGCCAGCAGTTTAGGGAGGCGGGGGGAGCAGTTCTTC
CDR3aa: CASSLGRRGEQFF

d_gene: TRBD1
j_gene: TRBJ1-4
v_gene: TRBV5-1
abundance: .
CDR3nt: TGCGCCAGCAGCTTGACAGGGGGCAAGGAAAAACTGTTTTTT
CDR3aa: CASSLTGGKEKLFF

d_gene: .
j_gene: TRBJ1-5
v_gene: TRBV6-5
abundance: .
CDR3nt: TGTGCCAGCAGTAAGGGAGGACGGGGCAATCAGCCCCAGCATTTT
CDR3aa: CASSKGGRGNQPQHF

d_gene: TRBD2
j_gene: TRBJ2-7
v_gene: TRBV7-8
abundance: .
CDR3nt: TGTGCCAGCAGCCTTTCTAGCGGGGTCACCTACGAGCAGTACTTC
CDR3aa: CASSLSSGVTYEQYF

d_gene: .
j_gene: TRBJ2-7
v_gene: TRBV14
abundance: .
CDR3nt: TGTGCCAGCAGCCAGGCCCGGGACGGCCACTACGAGCAGTACTTC
CDR3aa: CASSQARDGHYEQYF

d_gene: .
j_gene: TRBJ2-6
v_gene: TRBV24-1
abundance: .
CDR3nt: TGTGCCACCGGTTCGGGCTCTGGGGCCAACGTCCTGACTTTC
CDR3aa: CATGSGSGANVLTF

d_gene: TRBD2
j_gene: TRBJ2-7
v_gene: TRBV10-3
abundance: .
CDR3nt: TGTGCCATCACCTCCGGGGAGGGAGCGGGAGGGCCCCACGAGCAGTACTTC
CDR3aa: CAITSGEGAGGPHEQYF

d_gene: .
j_gene: TRBJ2-1
v_gene: TRBV21-1
abundance: .
CDR3nt: TGTGCCAGAGGACACATTTACAATGAGCAGTTCTTC
CDR3aa: CARGHIYNEQFF

d_gene: .
j_gene: TRBJ2-7
v_gene: TRBV2
abundance: many
CDR3nt: TGTGCCAGCAGCCCCCCACTATCCGGGGTTGAGCAGTACTTC
CDR3aa: CASSPPLSGVEQYF

d_gene: .
j_gene: TRBJ2-5
v_gene: TRBV5-1
abundance: .
CDR3nt: TGCGCCAGCAGCTTGGGCGGGGCTCGGGAGACCCAGTACTTC
CDR3aa: CASSLGGARETQYF